One sample yielded the 13 T cell receptor beta chains listed below, sequenced in a study of breast tumors, draining lymph nodes, adjacent tissues. Breast cancer patients provided tissue from their axillary draining lymph nodes. TCRdb called the multiplex PCR reads again in MiXCR, with one record for every CDR3 protein. The data show about 140,000 distinct CDR3 sequences, roughly 33% seen once. The sequenced material came from axillary lymph node tissue. The receptors were gathered from a female donor with breast cancer. Some clones in this sample may be carry-over from other donors' samples.

In its sample, this clonotype was seen many times. The genes are TRBV30 and TRBJ1-3; D not certain. CDR3 length equals 15 residues. V was clipped by 4 bases and J by 2 bases, with 15 bases between them. Germline V lookup: CDR1 GTSNPN, CDR2 SVGIG (reference sequence). CDR3 loop: CAWTLGGVAGNTIYF. CDR3 DNA sequence: TGTGCCTGGACCCTAGGCGGGGTAGCTGGAAACACCATATATTTT. The full variable domain, in which reference TRBV30 and TRBJ1-3 provide the parts outside the CDR3, is SQTIHQWPATLVQPVGSPLSLECTVEGTSNPNLYWYRQAAGRGLQLLFYSVGIGQISSEVPQNLSASRPQDRQFILSSKKLLLSDSGFYLCAWTLGGVAGNTIYFGEGSWLTVV.

The chain links TRBV2 to TRBJ1-4, with D possibly matching TRBD1 (6 bases). Trimming removed 4 bases from V and 4 bases from J, with 13 bases in between. This CDR3 has 15 residues. Germline values: CDR1 SNHLY, CDR2 FYNNEI. CDR3 coding DNA: TGTGCCAGCAGTGCCATGACAGGACGTAATGAAAAACTGTTTTTT. Amino acid sequence: CASSAMTGRNEKLFF.

This clonotype was seen many times. This rearrangement joins TRBV20-1 to TRBJ1-5, with D unclear. The length of the CDR3 is 17 residues. V was trimmed by 1 base and J by 1 base, leaving 17 bases between them. The germline V gene encodes CDR1 DFQATT and CDR2 SNEGSKA (reference sequence). Here the CDR3 DNA reads TGCAGTGCTAGAGTTCCCAACGCCGGGATCAGCAATCAGCCCCAGCATTTT. Translated: CSARVPNAGISNQPQHF.

In this sample, this clonotype turned up many times. J is TRBJ1-5 and V is TRBV30; D unresolved. Trimming shortened V by 2 bases and J by 3 bases, and 14 bases separated the two germline ends. There are 15 residues in the CDR3. Germline assignment: CDR1 GTSNPN and CDR2 SVGIG (reference sequence). The CDR3 protein is CAWSPTGRLNQPQHF. CDR3 sequence (DNA): TGTGCCTGGAGTCCCACCGGCAGGCTCAATCAGCCCCAGCATTTT.

There are many counts of this clonotype. The chain couples TRBV6-5 to TRBJ2-1, with TRBD1 as a possible D gene (5 bases). The CDR3 contains 14 residues. Trimming stripped 6 bases from V and 7 bases from J, with 16 bases between. Germline V gene lookup returns CDR1 MNHEY and CDR2 SVGAGI. CDR3 DNA: TGTGCCAGCAGACACCGACAGACCGAAAATGAGCAGTTCTTC. Its protein is CASRHRQTENEQFF.

In its sample, this clonotype was seen many times. The chain joins TRBV15 to TRBJ1-2; perhaps TRBD1 as D (5 bases). Trimming removed 1 base at V and 8 bases at J, with 14 bases between. The CDR3 length is 14 residues. Germline V lookup: CDR1 LNHNV, CDR2 YYDKDF (reference sequence). The DNA of the CDR3 is TGTGCCACCAGCAGAGTAGTTCAGAGGGGCGGCTACACCTTC. Its protein is CATSRVVQRGGYTF.

The V gene is TRBV30, the J gene TRBJ1-1; D not certain. The length of the CDR3 is 13 residues. The germline gives CDR1 GTSNPN, CDR2 SVGIG (reference sequence). V shed 4 bases and J shed 2 bases, with 11 bases lying between them. The CDR3 bases are TGTGCCTGGAAAGGCCCACCTAACACTGAAGCTTTCTTT. Residues: CAWKGPPNTEAFF.

This clonotype was observed many times. This rearrangement joins TRBV6-2 or TRBV6-3 to TRBJ1-6, with 11 bases identical to TRBD1. Looked up from germline, CDR1 is MNHEY and CDR2 is SVGEGT. The CDR3 runs to 15 residues. The V and J ends lost 2 bases and 9 bases, in that order; junction bases with no gene match: 3. CDR3 sequence: CASSYTDRGRSPLHF. In DNA, the CDR3 is TGTGCCAGCAGTTACACGGACAGGGGGCGTTCACCCCTCCACTTT.

In this sample, this clonotype turned up many times. The V call is TRBV5-8, the J call TRBJ1-2; 8 nucleotides line up with TRBD1. The V gene end was trimmed by 4 bases and the J gene end by 3 bases; junction bases not matched to a gene: 8. CDR3 length: 15 residues. Germline CDR1 and CDR2: SGHTS and YDEGEE. The CDR3 loop reads CASSPATGADYGYTF. CDR3 DNA: TGTGCCAGCAGCCCCGCGACAGGGGCGGACTATGGCTACACCTTC.

This clonotype was observed at least ten times. This sequence joins TRBV15 and TRBJ2-5; 11 positions match TRBD1. Trimming at V came to 3 bases and at J to 5 bases, leaving 11 bases not matched to a gene. The CDR3 contains 17 residues. Per germline, CDR1 LNHNV and CDR2 YYDKDF (reference sequence). The CDR3 bases are TGTGCCACCAGCAGGGATTCCGGGACAGGGGGTTCGGAGACCCAGTACTTC. It is translated as CATSRDSGTGGSETQYF.

In regard to this clonotype: The CDR3 does not end in the conserved phenylalanine or tryptophan, so this is likely a read error. No DNA is shown, since the ends of the CDR3 on it are uncertain; the CDR3 is the one TCRdb lists. The genes are TRBV7-2 and TRBJ2-1; TRBD1 was called by the table and not checked on the DNA. Germline V gene data show CDR1 as SGHTA and CDR2 as FQGNSA. From its first to its last residue, the CDR3 has 11 amino acids. CDR3 sequence reads: CASSLVGEANY.

This clonotype was picked up many times. This chain uses TRBV19 with TRBJ2-1, with 11 bases matching TRBD1. Trimming at V came to 4 bases and at J to 5 bases, leaving 7 bases not matched to a gene. This CDR3 is built from 16 residues. CDR1 is LNHDA, CDR2 SQIVND, per germline (reference sequence). The CDR3 is CASSTGQGASDNEQFF. CDR3 nucleotide sequence: TGTGCCAGTAGTACCGGACAGGGGGCTTCGGACAATGAGCAGTTCTTC.

The CDR3 sequence: CASTTPERGSKNIQYF. The CDR3 DNA reads TGTGCCAGCACTACCCCAGAAAGGGGATCCAAAAACATTCAGTACTTC. The gene calls are TRBV6-6 and TRBJ2-4; TRBD1 might be the D (5 bases). There are 16 residues in the CDR3. V was shortened by 7 bases and J by 2 bases, with 18 bases between the two germline ends. Germline V gene data show CDR1 as MNHNY and CDR2 as SVGAGI (reference sequence).